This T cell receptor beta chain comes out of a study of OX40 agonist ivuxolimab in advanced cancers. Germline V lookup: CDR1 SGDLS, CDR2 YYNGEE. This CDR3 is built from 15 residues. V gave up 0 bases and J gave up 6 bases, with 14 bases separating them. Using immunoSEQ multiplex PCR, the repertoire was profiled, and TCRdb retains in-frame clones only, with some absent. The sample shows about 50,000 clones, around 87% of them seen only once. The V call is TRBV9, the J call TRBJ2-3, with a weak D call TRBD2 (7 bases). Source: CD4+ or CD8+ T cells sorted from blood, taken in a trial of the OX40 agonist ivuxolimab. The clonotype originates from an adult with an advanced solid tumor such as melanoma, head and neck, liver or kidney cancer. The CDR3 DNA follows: TGTGCCAGCAGCGTAGGGGAGGGGGGGTTGGATACGCAGTATTTT. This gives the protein CASSVGEGGLDTQYF.